A selection of T cell receptor beta chains follows, all from one sample in a study of shared clonotypes between healthy human individuals. Sequenced by immunoSEQ multiplex PCR; TCRdb stores in-frame clones only, minus some. This repertoire shows approximately 2.5 million clones, 90% to 95% found once; its top ten account for roughly 0.39%. The material sequenced was naive CD4+ T cells from PBMCs. The receptors here all came from a man between 18 and 35 years old in good health. Some clones in this sample may be carry-over from other donors' samples. Each CDR3 is given with its conserved first and last residue. A D gene is named only where the DNA matches it firmly. Clone size is given for some rows only: seen once, a few or many times, or a class if the clone is expanded.

V gene	clone size	J gene	D gene	CDR3 DNA	CDR3 protein
TRBV4-3	-	TRBJ2-7	-	TGCGCCAGCAGCCAAGATTGGTCGCAGGACACCTACGAGCAGTACTTC	CASSQDWSQDTYEQYF
TRBV11-2	-	TRBJ2-4	TRBD1	TGTGCCAGCAGCTTAGTTGCGGACAGGAACGGGCTATACATTCAGTACTTC	CASSLVADRNGLYIQYF
TRBV30	-	TRBJ1-4	-	TGTGCCTGGAGTATTTTTCGGGAACTGTTTTTT	CAWSIFRELFF
TRBV18	-	TRBJ2-1	-	TGTGCCAGCTCATCTGGCTACAATGAGCAGTTCTTC	CASSSGYNEQFF
TRBV7-9	-	TRBJ2-1	-	TGTGCCAGCAGCTTAAGCGGGCACATATACAATGAGCAGTTCTTC	CASSLSGHIYNEQFF
TRBV15	-	TRBJ2-2	TRBD1	TGTGCCACCAGCACACAGGGGGCAGTTGGCGGGGAGCTGTTTTTT	CATSTQGAVGGELFF
TRBV5-1	-	TRBJ1-4	TRBD1	TGCGCCAGCGGACAGGGGACATCCGGAATTGAAAAACTGTTTTTT	CASGQGTSGIEKLFF
TRBV5-4	-	TRBJ2-7	-	TGTGCCAGCAGCTTGGGGCCAAAGGATCTCTACGAGCAGTACTTC	CASSLGPKDLYEQYF
TRBV28	-	TRBJ1-1	-	TGTGCCAGCAGTAGTTGGCGGGAAGCTTTCTTT	CASSSWREAFF
TRBV19	-	TRBJ1-5	TRBD1	TGTGCCAGTAGTATTAGAGGGGGCGACGGCTTAAGCAATCAGCCCCAGCATTTT	CASSIRGGDGLSNQPQHF
TRBV2	-	TRBJ1-1	TRBD1	TGTGCCAGCAGTGGACAGGGGGCGTACACTGAAGCTTTCTTT	CASSGQGAYTEAFF
TRBV6-5	-	TRBJ1-5	TRBD1	TGTGCCAGCAGAGACAGGGTAAATCAGCCCCAGCATTTT	CASRDRVNQPQHF
TRBV10-3	-	TRBJ2-1	TRBD2	TGTGCCACCCTAGCGGGAGGGCCCAATGAGCAGTTCTTC	CATLAGGPNEQFF
TRBV7-3	-	TRBJ2-5	-	TGTGCCAGCAGCTTAACAGTTGAGGAGACCCAGTACTTC	CASSLTVEETQYF
TRBV6-5	-	TRBJ1-1	TRBD1	TGTGCCAGCAGTCGGACAGGGGTCACTGAAGCTTTCTTT	CASSRTGVTEAFF
TRBV30	-	TRBJ1-2	-	TGTGCCTGGAGTGTAGCTGAGGCCTATGGCTACACCTTC	CAWSVAEAYGYTF
TRBV6-5	-	TRBJ2-3	-	TGTGCCAGCAGTTACAGGACAACCACAGATACGCAGTATTTT	CASSYRTTTDTQYF
TRBV7-2	-	TRBJ1-2	-	TGTGCCAGCAGCTTAGTTTCTAACTATGGCTACACCTTC	CASSLVSNYGYTF
TRBV5-1	-	TRBJ1-1	-	TGCGCCAGCAGCTCACAGGTACTGAACACTGAAGCTTTCTTT	CASSSQVLNTEAFF
TRBV6-1	once	TRBJ2-7	TRBD1	TGTGCCAGCAGGCAACAGGGGGTCTCCTACGAGCAGTACTTC	CASRQQGVSYEQYF
TRBV10-3	-	TRBJ2-7	TRBD2	TGTGCCATCAGCAACCCGGGACTAGCGGGAAACGAGCAGTACTTC	CAISNPGLAGNEQYF
TRBV4-1	-	TRBJ2-1	TRBD1	TGCGCCAGCAGCGGACAGGACCGGTGGTACAATGAGCAGTTCTTC	CASSGQDRWYNEQFF
TRBV4-2	few	TRBJ2-3	TRBD1	TGTGCCAGCAGCCAAGATGGACAGGGCCCAGATACGCAGTATTTT	CASSQDGQGPDTQYF
TRBV5-6	-	TRBJ1-1	TRBD1	TGTGCCAGCAGCACGGGACAGGCTGAAGCTTTCTTT	CASSTGQAEAFF
TRBV6-6	-	TRBJ2-5	TRBD1	TGTGCCAGCAGTCGAGGGACAGGGGGTACGGAGACCCAGTACTTC	CASSRGTGGTETQYF